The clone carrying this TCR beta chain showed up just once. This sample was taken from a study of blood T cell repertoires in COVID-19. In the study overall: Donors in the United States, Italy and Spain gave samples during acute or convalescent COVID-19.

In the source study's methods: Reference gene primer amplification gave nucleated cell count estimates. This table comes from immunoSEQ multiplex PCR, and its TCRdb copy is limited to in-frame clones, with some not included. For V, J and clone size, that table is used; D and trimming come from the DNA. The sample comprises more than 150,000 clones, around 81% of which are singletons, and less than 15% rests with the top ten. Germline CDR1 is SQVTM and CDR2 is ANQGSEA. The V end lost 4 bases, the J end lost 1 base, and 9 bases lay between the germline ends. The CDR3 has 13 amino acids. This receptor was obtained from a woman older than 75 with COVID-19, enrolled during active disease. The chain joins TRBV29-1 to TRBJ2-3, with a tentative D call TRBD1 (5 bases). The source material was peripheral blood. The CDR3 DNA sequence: TGCAGCGTTGTGAAACAGGGCACAGATACGCAGTATTTT. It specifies CSVVKQGTDTQYF.